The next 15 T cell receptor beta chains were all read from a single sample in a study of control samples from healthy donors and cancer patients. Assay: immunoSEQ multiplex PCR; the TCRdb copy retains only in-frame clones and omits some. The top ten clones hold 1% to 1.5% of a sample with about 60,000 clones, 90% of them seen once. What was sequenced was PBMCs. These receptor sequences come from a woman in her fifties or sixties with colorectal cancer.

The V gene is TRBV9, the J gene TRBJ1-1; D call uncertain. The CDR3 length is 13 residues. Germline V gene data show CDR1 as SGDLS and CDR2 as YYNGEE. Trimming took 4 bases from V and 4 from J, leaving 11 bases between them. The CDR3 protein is CASSPAVGTEAFF. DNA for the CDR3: TGTGCCAGCAGCCCCGCCGTAGGCACTGAAGCTTTCTTT.

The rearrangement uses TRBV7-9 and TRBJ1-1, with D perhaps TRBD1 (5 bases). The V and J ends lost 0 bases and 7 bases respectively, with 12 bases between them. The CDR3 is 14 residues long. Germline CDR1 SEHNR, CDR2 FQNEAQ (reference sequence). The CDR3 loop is CASSLAEGRGEAFF. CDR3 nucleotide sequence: TGTGCCAGCAGCTTAGCGGAGGGACGGGGTGAAGCTTTCTTT.

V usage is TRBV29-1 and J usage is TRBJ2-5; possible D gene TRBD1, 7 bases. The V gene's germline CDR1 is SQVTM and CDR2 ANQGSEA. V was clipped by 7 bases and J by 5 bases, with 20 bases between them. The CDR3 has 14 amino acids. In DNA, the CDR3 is TGCAGCGCAGGGGGACTGGAGGGAACGGAGACCCAGTACTTC. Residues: CSAGGLEGTETQYF.

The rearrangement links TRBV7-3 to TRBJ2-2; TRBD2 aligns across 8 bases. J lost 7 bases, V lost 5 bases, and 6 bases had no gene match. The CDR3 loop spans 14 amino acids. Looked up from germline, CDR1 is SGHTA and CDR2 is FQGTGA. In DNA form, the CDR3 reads TGTGCCAGCAGCCGAGCGGGAGCGGACGGGGAGCTGTTTTTT. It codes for CASSRAGADGELFF.

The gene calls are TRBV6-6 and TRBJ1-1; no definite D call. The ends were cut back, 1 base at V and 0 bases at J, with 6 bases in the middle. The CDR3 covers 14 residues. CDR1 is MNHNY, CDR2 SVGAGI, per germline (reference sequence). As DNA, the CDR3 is TGTGCCAGCAGTTACTTCATCTTGAACACTGAAGCTTTCTTT. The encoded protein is CASSYFILNTEAFF.

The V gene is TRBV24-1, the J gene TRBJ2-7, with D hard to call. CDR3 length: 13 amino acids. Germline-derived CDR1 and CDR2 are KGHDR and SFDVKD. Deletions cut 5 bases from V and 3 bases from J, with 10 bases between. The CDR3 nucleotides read TGTGCCACCAGTGGTCTCTTGCACTACGAGCAGTACTTC. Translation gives CATSGLLHYEQYF.

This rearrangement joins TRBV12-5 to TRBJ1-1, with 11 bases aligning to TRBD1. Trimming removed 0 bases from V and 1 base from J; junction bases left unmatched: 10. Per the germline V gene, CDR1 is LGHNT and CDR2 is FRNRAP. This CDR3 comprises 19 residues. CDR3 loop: CASGLVFRTGGAWNTEAFF. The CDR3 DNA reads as TGTGCTAGTGGTTTGGTATTCAGGACAGGGGGCGCTTGGAACACTGAAGCTTTCTTT. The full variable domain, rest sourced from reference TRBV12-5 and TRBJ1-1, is DARVTQTPRHKVTEMGQEVTMRCQPILGHNTVFWYRQTMMQGLELLAYFRNRAPLDDSGMPKDRFSAEMPDATLATLKIQPSEPRDSAVYFCASGLVFRTGGAWNTEAFFGQGTRLTVV.

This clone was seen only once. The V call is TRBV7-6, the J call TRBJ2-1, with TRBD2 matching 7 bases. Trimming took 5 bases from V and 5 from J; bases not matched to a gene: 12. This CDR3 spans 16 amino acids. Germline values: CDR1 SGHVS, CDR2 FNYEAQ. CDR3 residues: CASSRRAGVSNNEQFF. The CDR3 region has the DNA TGTGCCAGCAGCCGCAGGGCGGGGGTATCGAACAATGAGCAGTTCTTC.

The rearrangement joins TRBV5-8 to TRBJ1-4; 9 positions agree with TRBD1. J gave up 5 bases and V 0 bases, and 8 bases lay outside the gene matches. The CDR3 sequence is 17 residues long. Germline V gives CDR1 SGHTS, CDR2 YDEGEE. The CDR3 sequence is CASSLAQGAGVNEKLFF. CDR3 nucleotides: TGTGCCAGCAGCTTGGCACAGGGGGCCGGAGTCAATGAAAAACTGTTTTTT.

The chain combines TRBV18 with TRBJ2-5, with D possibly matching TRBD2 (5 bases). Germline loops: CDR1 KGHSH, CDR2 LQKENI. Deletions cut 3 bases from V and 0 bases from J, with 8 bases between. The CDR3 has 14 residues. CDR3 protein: CASSPLANQETQYF. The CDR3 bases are TGTGCCAGCTCACCGTTAGCGAACCAAGAGACCCAGTACTTC.

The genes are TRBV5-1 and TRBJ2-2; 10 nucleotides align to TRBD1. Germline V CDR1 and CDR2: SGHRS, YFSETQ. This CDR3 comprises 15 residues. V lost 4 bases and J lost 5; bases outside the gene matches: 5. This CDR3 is CASSPRQGATGELFF. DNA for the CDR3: TGCGCCAGCAGCCCCAGACAGGGGGCTACCGGGGAGCTGTTTTTT.

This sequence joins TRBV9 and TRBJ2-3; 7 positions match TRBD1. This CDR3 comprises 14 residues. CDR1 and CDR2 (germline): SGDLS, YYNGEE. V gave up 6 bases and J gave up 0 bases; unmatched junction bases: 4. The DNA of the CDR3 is TGTGCCAGCACCTGGGACAGCAGCACAGATACGCAGTATTTT. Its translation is CASTWDSSTDTQYF.

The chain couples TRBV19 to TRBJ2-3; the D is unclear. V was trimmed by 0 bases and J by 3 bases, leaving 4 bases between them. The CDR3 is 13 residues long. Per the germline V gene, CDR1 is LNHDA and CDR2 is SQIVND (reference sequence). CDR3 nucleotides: TGTGCCAGTAGTATAGATCAAACAGATACGCAGTATTTT. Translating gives CASSIDQTDTQYF.

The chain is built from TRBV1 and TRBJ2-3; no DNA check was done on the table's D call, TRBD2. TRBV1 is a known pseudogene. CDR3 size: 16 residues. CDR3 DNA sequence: TGCACCAGCAGCCGCCGACTAGCGGAAGGCACAGATACGCAGTATTTT. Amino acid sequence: CTSSRRLAEGTDTQYF.

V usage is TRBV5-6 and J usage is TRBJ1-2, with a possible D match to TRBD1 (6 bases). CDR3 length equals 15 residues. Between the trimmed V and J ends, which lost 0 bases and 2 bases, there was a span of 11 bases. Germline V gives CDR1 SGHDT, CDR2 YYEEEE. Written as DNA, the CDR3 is TGTGCCAGCAGCTTGGACTGGACAGACAACTATGGCTACACCTTC. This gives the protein CASSLDWTDNYGYTF.